The TCR beta chain under discussion was sequenced for a study of long-term antiretroviral therapy in people with HIV. About the study: When the earliest samples were collected, ART was typically delayed until CD4 counts fell. Study-wide results and caveats: Comparison with controls showed narrower CDR3 length ranges in HIV repertoires.

Points on this clone: Its antigen remains unknown.

Germline trimming cut 6 bases from V and 1 base from J; bases unmatched to any gene: 2. This CDR3 contains 14 residues. Germline lookup yields CDR1 MDHEN and CDR2 SYDVKM. Sequencing relied on immunoSEQ assay v3.0, run at survey level. Using immunoSEQ multiplex PCR, the repertoire was profiled, and TCRdb retains in-frame clones only, with some absent. The sample holds approximately 19,000 clones, 76% seen once. The sequence was obtained from a woman aged 45-65 years with HIV. The chain carries TRBV28 and TRBJ2-3, with TRBD2 identical over 9 bases. The source material was unsorted PBMCs, sampled 0.5 years before starting antiretroviral therapy. In DNA form, the CDR3 reads TGTGCCAGCAGAGAGCGGGGGGGCACAGATACGCAGTATTTT. It is translated as CASRERGGTDTQYF.